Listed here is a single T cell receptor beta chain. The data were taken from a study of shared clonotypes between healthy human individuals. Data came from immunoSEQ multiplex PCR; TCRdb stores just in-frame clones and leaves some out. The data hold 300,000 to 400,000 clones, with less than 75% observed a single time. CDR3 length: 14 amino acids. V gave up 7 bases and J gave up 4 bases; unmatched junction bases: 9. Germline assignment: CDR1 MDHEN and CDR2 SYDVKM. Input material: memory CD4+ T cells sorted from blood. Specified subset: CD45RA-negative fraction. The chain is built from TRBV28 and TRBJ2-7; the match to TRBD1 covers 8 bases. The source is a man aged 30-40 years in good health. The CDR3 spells CASISRGRGYEQYF. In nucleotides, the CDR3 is TGTGCCAGCATCTCCAGGGGGCGAGGGTACGAGCAGTACTTC. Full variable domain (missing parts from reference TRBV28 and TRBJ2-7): DVKVTQSSRYLVKRTGEKVFLECVQDMDHENMFWYRQDPGLGLRLIYFSYDVKMKEKGDIPEGYSVSREKKERFSLILESASTNQTSMYLCASISRGRGYEQYFGPGTRLTVT.